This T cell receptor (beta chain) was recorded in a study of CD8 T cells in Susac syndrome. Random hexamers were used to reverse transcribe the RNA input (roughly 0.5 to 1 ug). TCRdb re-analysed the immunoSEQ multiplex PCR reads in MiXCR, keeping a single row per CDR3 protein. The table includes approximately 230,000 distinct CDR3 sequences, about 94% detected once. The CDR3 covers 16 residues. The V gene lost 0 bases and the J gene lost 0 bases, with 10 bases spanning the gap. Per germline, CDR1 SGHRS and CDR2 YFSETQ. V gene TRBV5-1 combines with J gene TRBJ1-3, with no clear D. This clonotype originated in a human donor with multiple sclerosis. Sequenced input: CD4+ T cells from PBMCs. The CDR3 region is CASSLEQLRSGNTIYF. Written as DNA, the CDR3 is TGCGCCAGCAGCTTGGAACAGTTGCGCTCTGGAAACACCATATATTTT.